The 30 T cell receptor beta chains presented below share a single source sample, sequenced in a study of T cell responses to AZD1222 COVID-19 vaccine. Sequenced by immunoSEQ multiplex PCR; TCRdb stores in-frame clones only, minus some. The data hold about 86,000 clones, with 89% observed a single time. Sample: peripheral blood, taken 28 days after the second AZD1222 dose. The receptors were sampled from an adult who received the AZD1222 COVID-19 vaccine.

The CDR3, as DNA: TGTGCCAGCAGCTTTGGGGGGGCCGGGGAGCAGTACTTC. Residues: CASSFGGAGEQYF. The J gene is TRBJ2-7, the V gene TRBV5-6, with a possible D match to TRBD2 (7 bases). The CDR3 is 13 amino acids. Germline V CDR1 and CDR2: SGHDT, YYEEEE. Trimming took off 2 bases at V and 7 bases at J, with 13 bases between the two ends. The variable domain in full, completed from reference TRBV5-6 and TRBJ2-7, reads DAGVTQSPTHLIKTRGQQVTLRCSPKSGHDTVSWYQQALGQGPQFIFQYYEEEERQRGNFPDRFSGHQFPNYSSELNVNALLLGDSALYLCASSFGGAGEQYFGPGTRLTVT.

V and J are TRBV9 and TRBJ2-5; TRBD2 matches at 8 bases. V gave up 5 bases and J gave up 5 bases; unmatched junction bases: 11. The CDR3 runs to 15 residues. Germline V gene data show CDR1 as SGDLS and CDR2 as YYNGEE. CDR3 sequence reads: CASSISSGGRETQYF. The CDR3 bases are TGTGCCAGCAGTATATCCTCGGGGGGGAGGGAGACCCAGTACTTC.

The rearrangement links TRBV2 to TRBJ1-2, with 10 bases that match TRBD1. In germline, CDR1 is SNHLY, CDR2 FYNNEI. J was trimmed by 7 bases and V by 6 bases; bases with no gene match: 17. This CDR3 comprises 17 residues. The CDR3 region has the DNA TGTGCCAGCAGCGGAAAATACCGGGACAGGGGTATGAGTGGCTACACCTTC. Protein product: CASSGKYRDRGMSGYTF.

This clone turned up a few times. The CDR3 reads CASSLGQAILSGNTIYF. The CDR3 DNA reads TGTGCCAGCAGCTTGGGGCAGGCTATACTCTCTGGAAACACCATATATTTT. This chain connects TRBV5-6 to TRBJ1-3; D call uncertain. V lost 0 bases, J lost 0 bases, and 13 bases lay in between. Looked up from germline, CDR1 is SGHDT and CDR2 is YYEEEE. CDR3 length: 17 residues. The whole variable domain, filled in from reference TRBV5-6 and TRBJ1-3, reads DAGVTQSPTHLIKTRGQQVTLRCSPKSGHDTVSWYQQALGQGPQFIFQYYEEEERQRGNFPDRFSGHQFPNYSSELNVNALLLGDSALYLCASSLGQAILSGNTIYFGEGSWLTVV.

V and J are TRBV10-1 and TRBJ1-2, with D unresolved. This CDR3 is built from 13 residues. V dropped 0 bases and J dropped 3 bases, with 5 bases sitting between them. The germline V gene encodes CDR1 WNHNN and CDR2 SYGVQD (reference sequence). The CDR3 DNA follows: TGCGCCAGCAGTGAGTCGAGTTACTATGGCTACACCTTC. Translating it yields CASSESSYYGYTF.

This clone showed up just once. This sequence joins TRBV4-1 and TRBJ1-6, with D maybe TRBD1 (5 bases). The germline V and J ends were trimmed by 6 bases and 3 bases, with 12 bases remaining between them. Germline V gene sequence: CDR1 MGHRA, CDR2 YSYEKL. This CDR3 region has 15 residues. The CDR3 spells CASRPEQGYNSPLHF. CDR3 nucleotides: TGCGCCAGCAGGCCGGAGCAGGGCTATAATTCACCCCTCCACTTT.

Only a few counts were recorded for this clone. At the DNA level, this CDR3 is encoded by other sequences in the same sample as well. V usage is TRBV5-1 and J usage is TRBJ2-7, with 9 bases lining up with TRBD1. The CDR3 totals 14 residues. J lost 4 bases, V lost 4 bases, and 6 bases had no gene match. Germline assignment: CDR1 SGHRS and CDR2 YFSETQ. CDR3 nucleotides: TGCGCCAGCAGCCCGGGACAGGGCGCTTACGAGCAGTACTTC. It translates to CASSPGQGAYEQYF.

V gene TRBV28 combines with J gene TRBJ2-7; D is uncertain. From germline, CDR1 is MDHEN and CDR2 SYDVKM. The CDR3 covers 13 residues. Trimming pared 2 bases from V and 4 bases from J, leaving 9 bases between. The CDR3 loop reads CASSLLRHYEQYF. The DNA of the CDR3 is TGTGCCAGCAGTTTACTTAGACATTACGAGCAGTACTTC. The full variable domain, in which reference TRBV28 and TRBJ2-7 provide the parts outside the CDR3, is DVKVTQSSRYLVKRTGEKVFLECVQDMDHENMFWYRQDPGLGLRLIYFSYDVKMKEKGDIPEGYSVSREKKERFSLILESASTNQTSMYLCASSLLRHYEQYFGPGTRLTVT.

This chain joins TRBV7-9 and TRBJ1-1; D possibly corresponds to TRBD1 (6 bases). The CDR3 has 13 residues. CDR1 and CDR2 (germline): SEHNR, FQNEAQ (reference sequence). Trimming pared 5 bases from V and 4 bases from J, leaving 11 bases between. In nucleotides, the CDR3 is TGTGCCAGCAGCGGGGGGACAAGCACTGAAGCTTTCTTT. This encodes CASSGGTSTEAFF.

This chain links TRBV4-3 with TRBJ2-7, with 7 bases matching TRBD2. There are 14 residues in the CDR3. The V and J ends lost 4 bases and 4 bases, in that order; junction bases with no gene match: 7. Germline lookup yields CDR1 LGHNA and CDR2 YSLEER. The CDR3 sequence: CASSRVPRGYEQYF. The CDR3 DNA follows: TGCGCCAGCAGCCGCGTCCCGCGGGGGTACGAGCAGTACTTC.

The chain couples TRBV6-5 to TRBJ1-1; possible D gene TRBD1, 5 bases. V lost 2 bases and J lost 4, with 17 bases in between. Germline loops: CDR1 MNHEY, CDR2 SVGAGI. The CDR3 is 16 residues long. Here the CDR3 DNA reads TGTGCCAGCAGTTACCCGCCAGTCCGTGGGGGCACTGAAGCTTTCTTT. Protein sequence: CASSYPPVRGGTEAFF.

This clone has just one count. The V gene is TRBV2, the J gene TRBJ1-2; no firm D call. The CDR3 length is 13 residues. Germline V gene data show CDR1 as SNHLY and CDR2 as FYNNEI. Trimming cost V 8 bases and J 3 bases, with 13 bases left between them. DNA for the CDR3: TGTGCCAGCCTTCTTGGCGGGGACTATGGCTACACCTTC. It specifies CASLLGGDYGYTF.

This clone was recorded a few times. CDR3 residues: CASSLGSAQNYGYTF. Here the CDR3 DNA reads TGTGCCAGCAGTTTGGGCAGCGCCCAAAATTATGGCTACACCTTC. The chain uses TRBV28 and TRBJ1-2; D gene unclear. CDR1 MDHEN and CDR2 SYDVKM come from the germline V gene. The CDR3 totals 15 residues. The V end was cut by 3 bases, the J end by 5 bases, with 16 bases between.

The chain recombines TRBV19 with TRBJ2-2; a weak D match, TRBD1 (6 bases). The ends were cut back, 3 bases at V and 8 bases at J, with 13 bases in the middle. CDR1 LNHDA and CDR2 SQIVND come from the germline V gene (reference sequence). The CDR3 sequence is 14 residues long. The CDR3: CASSIVGHRGELFF. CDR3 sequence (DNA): TGTGCCAGTAGTATCGTGGGACACCGAGGGGAGCTGTTTTTT.

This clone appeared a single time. The CDR3 sequence is CASSPGGGLQPQHF. The CDR3 coding sequence is TGTGCCAGCTCACCTGGAGGGGGCCTTCAGCCCCAGCATTTT. The J gene is TRBJ1-5, the V gene TRBV18, with 7 bases identical to TRBD1. The V gene end was trimmed by 3 bases and the J gene end by 6 bases; junction bases not matched to a gene: 5. In germline, CDR1 is KGHSH, CDR2 LQKENI. The CDR3 extends over 14 amino acids.

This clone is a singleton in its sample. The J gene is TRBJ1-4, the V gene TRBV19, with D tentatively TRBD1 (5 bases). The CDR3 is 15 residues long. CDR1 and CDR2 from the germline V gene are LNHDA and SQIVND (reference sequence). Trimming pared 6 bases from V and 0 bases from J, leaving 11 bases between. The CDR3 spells CASSMGVTTNEKLFF. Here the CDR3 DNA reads TGTGCCAGTAGCATGGGGGTCACAACTAATGAAAAACTGTTTTTT.

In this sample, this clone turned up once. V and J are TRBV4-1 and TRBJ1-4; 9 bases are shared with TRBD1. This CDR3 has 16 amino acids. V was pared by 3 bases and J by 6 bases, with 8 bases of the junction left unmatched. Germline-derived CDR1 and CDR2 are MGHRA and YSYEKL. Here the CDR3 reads CASSHYKQGADEKLFF. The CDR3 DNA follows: TGCGCCAGCAGCCATTACAAACAGGGGGCTGATGAAAAACTGTTTTTT.

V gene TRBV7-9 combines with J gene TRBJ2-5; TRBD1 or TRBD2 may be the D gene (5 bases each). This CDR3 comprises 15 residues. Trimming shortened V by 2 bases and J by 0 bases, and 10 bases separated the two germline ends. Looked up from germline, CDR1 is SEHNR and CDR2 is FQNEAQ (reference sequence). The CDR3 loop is CASSLYGGNQETQYF. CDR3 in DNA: TGTGCCAGCAGCTTATATGGGGGTAACCAAGAGACCCAGTACTTC.

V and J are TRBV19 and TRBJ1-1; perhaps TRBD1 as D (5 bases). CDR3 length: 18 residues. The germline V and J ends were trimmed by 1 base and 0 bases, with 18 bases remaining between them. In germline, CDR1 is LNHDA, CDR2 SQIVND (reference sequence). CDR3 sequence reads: CASSIVGHLLSMNTEAFF. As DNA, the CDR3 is TGTGCCAGTAGTATAGTTGGACACCTTTTATCAATGAACACTGAAGCTTTCTTT.

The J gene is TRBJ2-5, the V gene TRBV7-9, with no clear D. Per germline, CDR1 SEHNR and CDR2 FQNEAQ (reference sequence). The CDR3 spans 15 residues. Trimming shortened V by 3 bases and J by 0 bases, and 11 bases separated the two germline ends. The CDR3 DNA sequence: TGTGCCAGCAGCTTTCCGCCCCGGGACCAAGAGACCCAGTACTTC. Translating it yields CASSFPPRDQETQYF. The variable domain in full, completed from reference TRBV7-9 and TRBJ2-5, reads DTGVSQNPRHKITKRGQNVTFRCDPISEHNRLYWYRQTLGQGPEFLTYFQNEAQLEKSRLLSDRFSAERPKGSFSTLEIQRTEQGDSAMYLCASSFPPRDQETQYFGPGTRLLVL.

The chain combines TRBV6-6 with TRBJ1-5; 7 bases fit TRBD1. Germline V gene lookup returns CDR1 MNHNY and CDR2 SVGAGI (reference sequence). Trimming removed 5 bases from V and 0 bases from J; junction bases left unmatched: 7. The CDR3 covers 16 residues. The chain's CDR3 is CASSGSGQFSNQPQHF. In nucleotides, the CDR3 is TGTGCCAGCAGTGGGTCGGGACAGTTTAGCAATCAGCCCCAGCATTTT.

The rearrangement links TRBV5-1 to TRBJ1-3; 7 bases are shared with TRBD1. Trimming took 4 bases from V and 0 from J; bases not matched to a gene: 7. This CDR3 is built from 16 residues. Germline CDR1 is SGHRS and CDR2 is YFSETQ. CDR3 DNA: TGCGCCAGCAGCCTACAGGGGTTGAGCTCTGGAAACACCATATATTTT. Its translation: CASSLQGLSSGNTIYF.

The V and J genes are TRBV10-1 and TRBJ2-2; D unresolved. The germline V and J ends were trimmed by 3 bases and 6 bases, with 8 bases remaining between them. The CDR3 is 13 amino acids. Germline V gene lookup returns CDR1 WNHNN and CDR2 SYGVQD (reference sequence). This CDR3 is CASSDSWAGELFF. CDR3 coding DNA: TGCGCCAGCAGTGATTCTTGGGCCGGGGAGCTGTTTTTT.

CDR3 DNA sequence: TGTGCCAGTAGTATAGCCGGGACAGGGGCCAACTACGAGCAGTACTTC. Translation: CASSIAGTGANYEQYF. The genes are TRBV19 and TRBJ2-7, with 10 positions matching TRBD1. Germline CDR1 LNHDA, CDR2 SQIVND (reference sequence). Unmatched junction bases numbered 6, after V lost 1 base and J lost 3 bases. This CDR3 is built from 16 residues.

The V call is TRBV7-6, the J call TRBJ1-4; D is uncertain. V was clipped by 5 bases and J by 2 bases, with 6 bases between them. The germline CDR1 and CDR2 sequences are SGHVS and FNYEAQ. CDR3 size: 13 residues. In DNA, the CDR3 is TGTGCCAGCAGCCCGGGGACTAATGAAAAACTGTTTTTT. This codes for CASSPGTNEKLFF.

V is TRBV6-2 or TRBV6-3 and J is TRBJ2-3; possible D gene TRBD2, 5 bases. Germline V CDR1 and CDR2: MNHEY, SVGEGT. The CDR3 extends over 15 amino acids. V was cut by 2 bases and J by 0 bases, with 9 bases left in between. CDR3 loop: CASSYLANSTDTQYF. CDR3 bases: TGTGCCAGCAGTTACCTAGCAAATAGCACAGATACGCAGTATTTT.

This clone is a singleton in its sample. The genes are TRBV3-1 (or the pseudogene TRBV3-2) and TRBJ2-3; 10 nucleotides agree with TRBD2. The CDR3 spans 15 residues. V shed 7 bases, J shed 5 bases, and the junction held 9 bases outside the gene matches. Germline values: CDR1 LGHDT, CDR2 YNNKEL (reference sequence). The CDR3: CASKGASGGRDTQYF. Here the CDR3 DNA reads TGTGCCAGCAAGGGGGCTAGCGGGGGACGAGATACGCAGTATTTT.

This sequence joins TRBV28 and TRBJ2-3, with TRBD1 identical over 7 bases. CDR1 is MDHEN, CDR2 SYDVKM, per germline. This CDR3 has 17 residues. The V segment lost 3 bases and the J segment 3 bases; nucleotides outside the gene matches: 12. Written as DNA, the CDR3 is TGTGCCAGCAGTTTCCCCCCGACAGGGTACGAGACAGATACGCAGTATTTT. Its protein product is CASSFPPTGYETDTQYF.

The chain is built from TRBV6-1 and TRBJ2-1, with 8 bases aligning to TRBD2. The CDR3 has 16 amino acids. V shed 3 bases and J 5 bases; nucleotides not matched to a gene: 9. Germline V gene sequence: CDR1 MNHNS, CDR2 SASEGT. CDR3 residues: CASSEGWAGGNNEQFF. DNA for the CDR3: TGTGCCAGCAGTGAGGGTTGGGCGGGGGGTAACAATGAGCAGTTCTTC.

Here the CDR3 reads CASSYPGQGGTEAFF. The DNA of the CDR3 is TGTGCCAGCAGTTATCCAGGACAGGGGGGCACTGAAGCTTTCTTT. The rearrangement joins TRBV6-5 to TRBJ1-1; 10 bases line up with TRBD1. This CDR3 region has 15 residues. V lost 3 bases to trimming and J lost 4 bases; unmatched junction nucleotides: 5. Per germline, CDR1 MNHEY and CDR2 SVGAGI.